Sequencing of this T cell receptor beta chain was carried out in a study of beta chain features in type 1 diabetes. Investigators reverse transcribed all isolated RNA, so they sequenced expressed TCRB transcripts. The table came from immunoSEQ multiplex PCR; TCRdb's copy has only in-frame clones and leaves some out. Among 40,000 to 45,000 clones listed, over 45% were seen once. Germline V CDR1 and CDR2: SGHDT, YYEEEE. Trimming cost V 4 bases and J 8 bases; bases outside gene matches: 5. The CDR3 spans 13 residues. The chain has TRBV5-6 and TRBJ1-2; 10 nucleotides line up with TRBD1. The receptor was isolated from a woman younger than 35 in good health. Input material: central memory CD4+ T cells from blood. This CDR3 reads CASSRRQGAGYTF. The CDR3 DNA reads TGTGCCAGCAGCCGGAGACAGGGGGCGGGCTACACCTTC. The full variable domain, rest sourced from reference TRBV5-6 and TRBJ1-2, is DAGVTQSPTHLIKTRGQQVTLRCSPKSGHDTVSWYQQALGQGPQFIFQYYEEEERQRGNFPDRFSGHQFPNYSSELNVNALLLGDSALYLCASSRRQGAGYTFGSGTRLTVV.